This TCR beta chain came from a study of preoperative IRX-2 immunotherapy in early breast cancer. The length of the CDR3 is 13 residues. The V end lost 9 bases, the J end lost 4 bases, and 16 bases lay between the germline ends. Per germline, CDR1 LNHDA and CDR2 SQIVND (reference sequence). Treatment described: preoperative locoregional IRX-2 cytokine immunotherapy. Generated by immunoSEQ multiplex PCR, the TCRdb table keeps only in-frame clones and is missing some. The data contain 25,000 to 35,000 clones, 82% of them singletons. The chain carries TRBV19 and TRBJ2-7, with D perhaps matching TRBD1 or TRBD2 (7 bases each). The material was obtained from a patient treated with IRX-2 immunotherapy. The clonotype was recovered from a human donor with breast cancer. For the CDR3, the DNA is TGTGCCAGCAGGGGGGGATCGAGGTACGAGCAGTACTTC. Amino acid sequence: CASRGGSRYEQYF.